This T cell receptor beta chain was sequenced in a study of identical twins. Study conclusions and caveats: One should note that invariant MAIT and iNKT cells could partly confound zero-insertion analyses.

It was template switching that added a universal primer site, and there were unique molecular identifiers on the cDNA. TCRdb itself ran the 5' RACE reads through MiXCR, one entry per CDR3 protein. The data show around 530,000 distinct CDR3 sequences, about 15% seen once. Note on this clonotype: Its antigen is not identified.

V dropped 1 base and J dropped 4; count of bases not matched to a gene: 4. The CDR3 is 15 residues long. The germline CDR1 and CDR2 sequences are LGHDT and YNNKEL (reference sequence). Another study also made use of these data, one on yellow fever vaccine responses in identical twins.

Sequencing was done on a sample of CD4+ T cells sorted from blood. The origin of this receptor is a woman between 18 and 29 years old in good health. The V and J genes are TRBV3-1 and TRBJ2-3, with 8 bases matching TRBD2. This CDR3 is CASSQAAGAADTQYF. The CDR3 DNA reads TGTGCCAGCAGCCAAGCAGCGGGGGCCGCAGATACGCAGTATTTT.